The source of this T cell receptor (beta chain) is a study of regulatory T cells in long-lasting Graves disease. This clonotype was observed at least ten times. In building TCR beta libraries, iRepertoire HTBI primers were used together with Arm-PCR of CDR3 regions. One entry per CDR3 protein, called by TCRdb with MiXCR from the multiplex PCR reads. Altogether approximately 460,000 distinct CDR3 sequences are present, about a sixth being singletons, with the ten largest covering about 10%. Germline V gene data show CDR1 as SGHRS and CDR2 as YFSETQ. V shed 0 bases and J shed 3 bases, with 13 bases lying between them. CDR3 length equals 16 residues. The time point denotes: newly diagnosed GD, antithyroid drugs for less than 3 months. The TCR library used RNA extracted from PBMCs. These data were also filed under a second study, of T cells in Graves' hyperthyroidism and ophthalmopathy.

The specimen comprised peripheral blood mononuclear cells (PBMCs), sampled at new diagnosis, from a patient treated with antithyroid drugs. The genes are TRBV5-1 and TRBJ1-5; D is unclear. The TCR was taken from a woman in her thirties with Graves disease. CDR3 sequence reads: CASSLVKTPINQPQHF. In DNA, the CDR3 is TGCGCCAGCAGCTTGGTGAAAACCCCGATCAATCAGCCCCAGCATTTT. The variable domain in full, with the rest retrieved from reference TRBV5-1 and TRBJ1-5, is KAGVTQTPRYLIKTRGQQVTLSCSPISGHRSVSWYQQTPGQGLQFLFEYFSETQRNKGNFPGRFSGRQFSNSRSEMNVSTLELGDSALYLCASSLVKTPINQPQHFGDGTRLSIL.